This T cell receptor (beta chain) was profiled in a study of T cells in Graves' hyperthyroidism and ophthalmopathy. Germline assignment: CDR1 MNHEY and CDR2 SMNVEV (reference sequence). The CDR3 is made up of 15 amino acids. The V end was cut by 4 bases, the J end by 1 base, with 11 bases between. This clonotype was detected ten times or more. RNA transcripts gave rise to amplified TCR beta CDR3 regions. First-round RT-PCR targeting the TCR CDR3 was performed with the HTBI primer set. TCRdb fed the multiplex PCR reads into MiXCR, producing one record per CDR3 protein. The sample holds around 340,000 distinct CDR3 sequences, about 21% seen once. Those patients with uncontrolled infection, other autoimmune disease, pregnancy or lactation were excluded. 9 to 10 ml fresh peripheral blood yielded the PBMCs.

This clonotype was sampled from a woman between 45 and 60 years old with Graves' hyperthyroidism. This chain uses TRBV27 with TRBJ1-5; D is uncertain. Source material: blood. The CDR3 is CASSSLGASNQPQHF. The CDR3 DNA sequence: TGTGCCAGCAGTTCCCTAGGCGCGAGCAATCAGCCCCAGCATTTT.